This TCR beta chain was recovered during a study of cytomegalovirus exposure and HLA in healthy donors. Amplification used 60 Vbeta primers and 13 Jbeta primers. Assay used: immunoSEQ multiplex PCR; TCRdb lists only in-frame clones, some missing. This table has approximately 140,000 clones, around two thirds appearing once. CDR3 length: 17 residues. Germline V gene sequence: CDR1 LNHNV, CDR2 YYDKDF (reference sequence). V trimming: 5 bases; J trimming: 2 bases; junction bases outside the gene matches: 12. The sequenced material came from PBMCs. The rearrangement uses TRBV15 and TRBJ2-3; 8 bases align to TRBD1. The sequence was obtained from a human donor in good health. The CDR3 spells CATSGESRGQVTDTQYF. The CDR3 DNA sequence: TGTGCCACCAGCGGGGAATCTCGGGGACAGGTCACAGATACGCAGTATTTT.